Below are 28 T cell receptor beta chains sequenced from a single sample in a study of breast tumors, draining lymph nodes, adjacent tissues. Samples came from axillary lymph nodes draining the breast cancer. TCRdb itself ran the multiplex PCR reads through MiXCR, one entry per CDR3 protein. The table records some 230,000 distinct CDR3 sequences, 34% of them present only once. The sequenced sample consisted of axillary lymph node tissue. Receptor source: a female donor with breast cancer. Some clones in this sample may be carry-over from other donors' samples.

This clonotype was counted ten times or more. This rearrangement joins TRBV4-1 to TRBJ1-3, with unresolved D. V was shortened by 1 base and J by 5 bases, with 15 bases between the two germline ends. This CDR3 has 16 amino acids. Per the germline V gene, CDR1 is MGHRA and CDR2 is YSYEKL. CDR3 loop: CASSQAGAGVRNTIYF. The CDR3 bases are TGCGCCAGCAGCCAAGCCGGCGCAGGTGTGAGAAACACCATATATTTT.

This clonotype was seen a few times. CDR3 protein: CASSLTSGAGELFF. In DNA form, the CDR3 reads TGTGCCAGCAGCTTGACTAGCGGGGCCGGGGAGCTGTTTTTT. The V call is TRBV2, the J call TRBJ2-2, with 11 bases identical to TRBD2. J was trimmed by 6 bases and V by 6 bases; bases with no gene match: 3. Germline V gene lookup returns CDR1 SNHLY and CDR2 FYNNEI. This CDR3 is 14 amino acids long.

Many counts were recorded for this clonotype. J is TRBJ1-5 and V is TRBV12-3 or TRBV12-4; perhaps TRBD1 as D (5 bases). CDR3 length: 17 residues. V lost 3 bases and J 4 bases, leaving 19 bases between the germline ends. The CDR3 region is CASSFPPQGGWNQPQHF. CDR3 DNA: TGTGCCAGCAGTTTTCCACCCCAGGGAGGATGGAATCAGCCCCAGCATTTT.

There are many counts of this clonotype. The V and J genes are TRBV20-1 and TRBJ2-1; 10 nucleotides agree with TRBD2. This CDR3 comprises 14 residues. CDR1 is DFQATT and CDR2 is SNEGSKA in the germline V gene (reference sequence). V lost 1 base, J lost 9 bases, and 6 bases stayed unmatched. The CDR3 DNA reads TGCAGTGCTAGAGCTCTAGCGGGAGCCAGTGAGCAGTTCTTC. Its protein is CSARALAGASEQFF.

This clonotype was found a few times. This chain uses TRBV7-3 with TRBJ2-3, with 14 bases identical to TRBD2. The germline V gene has CDR1 SGHTA and CDR2 FQGTGA. Unmatched junction bases numbered 4, after V lost 2 bases and J lost 9 bases. The CDR3 has 15 residues. Here the CDR3 reads CASSLGGLAGETQYF. DNA for the CDR3: TGTGCCAGCAGCTTAGGGGGACTAGCGGGAGAAACGCAGTATTTT.

Regarding this clonotype: Lacking the conserved final phenylalanine or tryptophan, this CDR3 likely reflects a read error. The DNA is omitted, as the CDR3 cannot be located on it reliably, and the CDR3 follows TCRdb's listing. This rearrangement joins TRBV20-1 to TRBJ2-1; the table's D call TRBD1 went unverified against the DNA. CDR1 is DFQATT and CDR2 is SNEGSKA in the germline V gene (reference sequence). The CDR3 sequence runs 10 residues, both termini included. The CDR3: CSARKPKTGR.

Concerning this clonotype: The junction departs from the called germline gene at one end, perhaps through a read error. The chain employs TRBV7-8 and TRBJ2-7, with D unclear. Germline V CDR1 and CDR2: SGHVS, FQNEAQ. This CDR3 contains 13 residues. CDR3: CANSLTTENEQYF. CDR3 DNA sequence: TGCGCCAACAGCTTAACTACAGAGAACGAGCAGTACTTC.

This clonotype showed up many times. The chain uses TRBV24-1 and TRBJ2-2; 7 bases are shared with TRBD1. The germline V gene has CDR1 KGHDR and CDR2 SFDVKD. V shed 5 bases, J shed 8 bases, and the junction held 13 bases outside the gene matches. The CDR3 is 16 residues long. CDR3 bases: TGTGCCACCAGTGGACCAGGGGGACGCCGGATTGGGGAGCTGTTTTTT. Translated, it gives CATSGPGGRRIGELFF.

This clonotype was picked up many times. This chain uses TRBV7-9 with TRBJ2-1; 8 bases are a match to TRBD1. CDR1 is SEHNR and CDR2 is FQNEAQ in the germline V gene (reference sequence). V was pared by 2 bases and J by 4 bases, with 4 bases of the junction left unmatched. This CDR3 is built from 15 residues. CDR3 in amino acids: CASSLPGGVYNEQFF. For the CDR3, the DNA is TGTGCCAGCAGCTTACCAGGGGGCGTTTACAATGAGCAGTTCTTC.

Comments on this clonotype: A clone one base away is much larger, so this may be a read error. The chain employs TRBV29-1 and TRBJ2-1; D is possibly TRBD1 (7 bases). CDR1 SQVTM and CDR2 ANQGSEA come from the germline V gene. The CDR3 extends over 14 amino acids. The CDR3 loop reads CSAEGASAHNEQFF. The CDR3 bases are TGCAGTGCCGAGGGGGCTAGCGCCCACAATGAGCAGTTCTTC.

At least ten counts were recorded for this clonotype. This chain uses TRBV11-2 with TRBJ2-1; maybe TRBD2 (6 bases). CDR1 is SGHAT, CDR2 FQNNGV, per germline. V lost 3 bases and J 7 bases, leaving 19 bases between the germline ends. The CDR3 sequence is 16 residues long. The DNA of the CDR3 is TGTGCCAGCAGCTTCACAGGCGGGACCAACATTAATGAGCAGTTCTTC. Protein: CASSFTGGTNINEQFF.

This clonotype was observed at least ten times. The chain employs TRBV9 and TRBJ2-7, with D possibly TRBD1 on 5 matching bases. Looked up from germline, CDR1 is SGDLS and CDR2 is YYNGEE. The CDR3 is made up of 14 amino acids. The V end was cut by 2 bases, the J end by 2 bases, with 11 bases between. The CDR3 loop is CASSVFDSPYEQYF. In DNA, the CDR3 is TGTGCCAGCAGCGTTTTCGACAGTCCCTACGAGCAGTACTTC.

The chain combines TRBV10-3 with TRBJ2-7, with D unclear. The length of the CDR3 is 14 residues. CDR1 ENHRY and CDR2 SYGVKD come from the germline V gene. Trimming removed 6 bases at V and 4 bases at J, with 16 bases between. CDR3 residues: CAISRSEAGYEQYF. CDR3 DNA: TGTGCCATCAGCCGCAGTGAAGCCGGGTACGAGCAGTACTTC.

This clonotype was counted ten times or more. This chain links TRBV14 with TRBJ2-3, with TRBD2 matching 7 bases. The CDR3 spans 17 residues. J was trimmed by 2 bases and V by 0 bases; bases with no gene match: 8. Per the germline V gene, CDR1 is SGHDN and CDR2 is FVKESK. The CDR3 DNA sequence: TGTGCCAGCAGCCAAGATCCCACTAGCGAGTACACAGATACGCAGTATTTT. This sequence encodes CASSQDPTSEYTDTQYF.

The chain recombines TRBV6-5 with TRBJ2-7, with 9 bases matching TRBD1. Per the germline V gene, CDR1 is MNHEY and CDR2 is SVGAGI. This CDR3 has 15 residues. With V trimmed by 8 bases and J by 4 bases, 12 bases remained unmatched. CDR3 in amino acids: CASGLAGQGRYEQYF. Here the CDR3 DNA reads TGTGCCAGCGGGCTGGCGGGACAGGGAAGATACGAGCAGTACTTC.

On this clonotype: A much larger clone lies a single base off, so this may be a read error. The rearrangement joins TRBV20-1 to TRBJ2-1; perhaps TRBD2 as D (6 bases). The V end was cut by 0 bases, the J end by 0 bases, with 18 bases between. From germline, CDR1 is DFQATT and CDR2 SNEGSKA (reference sequence). This CDR3 comprises 18 residues. CDR3 bases: TGCAGTGCTAGAGATAGGGGTAGCGGCACAAGCTCCTACAATGAGCAGTTCTTC. Its protein product is CSARDRGSGTSSYNEQFF.

Ten or more counts support this clonotype. Written as DNA, the CDR3 is TGTGCCAGCGCAACTACCACGGGACAGAATAATGAAAAACTGTTTTTT. It is translated as CASATTTGQNNEKLFF. V is TRBV12-3 or TRBV12-4 and J is TRBJ1-4; 7 bases are shared with TRBD1. Trimming cost V 8 bases and J 4 bases; bases outside gene matches: 13. There are 16 residues in the CDR3.

This clonotype was seen many times. V is TRBV19 and J is TRBJ1-4; D is ambiguous. Looked up from germline, CDR1 is LNHDA and CDR2 is SQIVND (reference sequence). The V end was cut by 6 bases, the J end by 6 bases, with 8 bases between. The CDR3 totals 12 residues. The CDR3 sequence is CASRGFYEKLFF. CDR3 DNA sequence: TGTGCCAGTAGGGGATTCTATGAAAAACTGTTTTTT.

This clonotype was detected ten times or more. The V and J genes are TRBV7-8 and TRBJ2-7; no clear D gene. The CDR3 is made up of 11 amino acids. Trimming removed 2 bases at V and 2 bases at J, with 1 base between. Germline lookup yields CDR1 SGHVS and CDR2 FQNEAQ. CDR3 sequence: CASSLTYEQYF. DNA for the CDR3: TGTGCCAGCAGCTTAACCTACGAGCAGTACTTC. Full variable domain (rest looked up from reference TRBV7-8 and TRBJ2-7): GAGVSQSPRYKVAKRGQDVALRCDPISGHVSLFWYQQALGQGPEFLTYFQNEAQLDKSGLPSDRFFAERPEGSVSTLKIQRTQQEDSAVYLCASSLTYEQYFGPGTRLTVT.

This clonotype has just one count. This CDR3 reads CASSLHNSGVLTGELFF. For the CDR3, the DNA is TGTGCCAGCAGTTTGCATAATAGCGGGGTACTCACCGGGGAGCTGTTTTTT. The chain employs TRBV27 and TRBJ2-2; 8 bases agree with TRBD2. Germline V gene lookup returns CDR1 MNHEY and CDR2 SMNVEV (reference sequence). V lost 3 bases, J lost 4 bases, and 10 bases stayed unmatched. The CDR3 spans 17 residues.

The V and J genes are TRBV15 and TRBJ1-6; tentatively, D is TRBD1 (6 bases). This CDR3 is built from 17 residues. The germline gives CDR1 LNHNV, CDR2 YYDKDF (reference sequence). The V gene lost 0 bases and the J gene lost 5 bases, with 14 bases spanning the gap. The CDR3 here is CATSRDRGGLDNSPLHF. In nucleotides, the CDR3 is TGTGCCACCAGCAGAGATCGGGGGGGGCTCGATAATTCACCCCTCCACTTT.

This clonotype was counted ten times or more. The chain recombines TRBV2 with TRBJ1-5; 9 positions match TRBD1. CDR1 and CDR2 (germline): SNHLY, FYNNEI. The CDR3 contains 16 residues. After removal of 4 bases from V and 1 base from J, the junction contained 5 bases not matched to a gene. CDR3 loop: CASSATTGGSNQPQHF. CDR3 DNA sequence: TGTGCCAGCAGTGCCACGACAGGGGGGAGCAATCAGCCCCAGCATTTT. Based on the CDR3 plus reference TRBV2 and TRBJ1-5, the full variable domain is EPEVTQTPSHQVTQMGQEVILRCVPISNHLYFYWYRQILGQKVEFLVSFYNNEISEKSEIFDDQFSVERPDGSNFTLKIRSTKLEDSAMYFCASSATTGGSNQPQHFGDGTRLSIL.

The CDR3 DNA reads as TGTGCCAGCAGTCACCCCCTTGTCGGGAGGGCCGGAGATACGCAGTATTTT. Protein sequence: CASSHPLVGRAGDTQYF. The chain is built from TRBV6-2 or TRBV6-3 and TRBJ2-3; 8 bases line up with TRBD2. The germline gives CDR1 MNHEY, CDR2 SVGEGT. The CDR3 runs to 17 residues. V lost 5 bases to trimming and J lost 5 bases; unmatched junction nucleotides: 15.

With respect to this clonotype: This may stem from a read error, because a much larger clone lies one nucleotide away. The J gene is TRBJ2-7, the V gene TRBV6-5; TRBD2 matches 10 bases. The junction had 3 bases not matched to a gene; V was cut back by 4 bases and J by 0 bases. From germline, CDR1 is MNHEY and CDR2 SVGAGI. There are 15 residues in the CDR3. The CDR3 here is CASSSWTSGSYEQYF. The CDR3 DNA sequence: TGTGCCAGCAGTTCATGGACTAGCGGCTCCTACGAGCAGTACTTC.

This clonotype appeared many times. The genes are TRBV20-1 and TRBJ1-3, with TRBD1 as a possible D gene (6 bases). From germline, CDR1 is DFQATT and CDR2 SNEGSKA (reference sequence). Trimming cost V 4 bases and J 3 bases, with 13 bases left between them. This CDR3 has 14 residues. CDR3 region: CSAKGDNLGNTIYF. In DNA, the CDR3 is TGCAGTGCTAAAGGGGACAACCTTGGAAACACCATATATTTT.

The CDR3 here is CASRRAGVRYEQFF. The CDR3 nucleotides read TGTGCCAGCAGACGAGCGGGAGTTCGATATGAGCAGTTCTTC. The rearrangement links TRBV28 to TRBJ2-1, with TRBD2 identical over 8 bases. V shed 6 bases and J 8 bases; nucleotides not matched to a gene: 9. The germline V gene encodes CDR1 MDHEN and CDR2 SYDVKM. CDR3 size: 14 residues.

The chain has TRBV7-2 and TRBJ2-7; 7 nucleotides line up with TRBD1. The CDR3 runs 15 residues. Trimming removed 1 base from V and 3 bases from J; junction bases left unmatched: 6. CDR1 is SGHTA, CDR2 FQGNSA, per germline. The CDR3 DNA reads as TGTGCCAGCAGCTTAGGGCGACAGGGCGGCTACGAGCAGTACTTC. This translates into CASSLGRQGGYEQYF. The complete variable domain, with remaining parts taken from reference TRBV7-2 and TRBJ2-7, reads GAGVSQSPSNKVTEKGKDVELRCDPISGHTALYWYRQSLGQGLEFLIYFQGNSAPDKSGLPSDRFSAERTGGSVSTLTIQRTQQEDSAVYLCASSLGRQGGYEQYFGPGTRLTVT.

This clonotype was recorded at least ten times. The chain combines TRBV7-9 with TRBJ2-2; D remains ambiguous. Germline CDR1 is SEHNR and CDR2 is FQNEAQ (reference sequence). This CDR3 contains 14 residues. Trimming stripped 2 bases from V and 7 bases from J, with 11 bases between. CDR3 DNA sequence: TGTGCCAGCAGCTTAATGTCGGGTGACGGGGAGCTGTTTTTT. This encodes CASSLMSGDGELFF.